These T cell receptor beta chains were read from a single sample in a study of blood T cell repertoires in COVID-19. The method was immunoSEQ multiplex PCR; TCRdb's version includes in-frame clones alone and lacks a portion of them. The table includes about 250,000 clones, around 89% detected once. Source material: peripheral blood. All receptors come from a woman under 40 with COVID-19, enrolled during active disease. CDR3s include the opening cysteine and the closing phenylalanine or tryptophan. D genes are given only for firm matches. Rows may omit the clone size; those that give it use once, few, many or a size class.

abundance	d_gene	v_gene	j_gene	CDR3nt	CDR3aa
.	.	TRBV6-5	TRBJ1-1	TGTGCCAGCAGCCGGGACAATAGGAACACTGAAGCTTTCTTT	CASSRDNRNTEAFF
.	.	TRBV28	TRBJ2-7	TGTGCCAGCAGTTCCCCGGCCTACGAGCAGTACTTC	CASSSPAYEQYF
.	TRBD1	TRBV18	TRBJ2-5	TGTGCCAGCTCGCCACAGGGGGCGGTGGAGACCCAGTACTTC	CASSPQGAVETQYF
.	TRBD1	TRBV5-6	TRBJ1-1	TGTGCCAGCAGCCGATGGGGACAGACAGCTTTCTTT	CASSRWGQTAFF
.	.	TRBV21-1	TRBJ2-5	TGTGCCAGCAGCAAAGCGGGACAGAAGTTGAAAGAGACCCAGTACTTC	CASSKAGQKLKETQYF
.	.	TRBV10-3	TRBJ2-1	TGTGCCATCAGTGGCACCATGGTACGGCGGGACAATGAGCAGTTCTTC	CAISGTMVRRDNEQFF
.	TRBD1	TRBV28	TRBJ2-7	TGTGCCAGCAGGAGACAGGGTTCCTCCTACGAGCAGTACTTC	CASRRQGSSYEQYF
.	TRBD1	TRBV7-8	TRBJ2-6	TGTGCCAGCAGCTCGCCTCCCGGGACAGGGACCGGGGCCAACGTCCTGACTTTC	CASSSPPGTGTGANVLTF
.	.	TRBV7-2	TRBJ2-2	TGTGCCAGCAGCTTATTGGTAGGGGAGGCCACCGGGGAGCTGTTTTTT	CASSLLVGEATGELFF
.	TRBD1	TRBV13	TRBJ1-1	TGTGCCAGCAGCTTACTAGGCTTGGGACAGGGATCCACTGAAGCTTTCTTT	CASSLLGLGQGSTEAFF
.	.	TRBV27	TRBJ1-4	TGTGCCAGCAGCGCAAACCGGGACACAGCAACTAATGAAAAACTGTTTTTT	CASSANRDTATNEKLFF
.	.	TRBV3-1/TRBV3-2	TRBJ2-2	TGTGCCAGCAGCCAAAGGGGGTACACCGGGGAGCTGTTTTTT	CASSQRGYTGELFF
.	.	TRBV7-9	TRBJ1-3	TGTGCCAGCAGCCCCCGGGTCAGGGCCGTGGACACCATATATTTT	CASSPRVRAVDTIYF
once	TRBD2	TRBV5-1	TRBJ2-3	TGCGCCAGCAGCTTGGGGGTTACTAGCGGGGCGATGGGTACGCAGTATTTT	CASSLGVTSGAMGTQYF
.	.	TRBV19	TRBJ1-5	TGTGCCAGTAGTATCGACAGGAACAATCAGCCCCAGCATTTT	CASSIDRNNQPQHF
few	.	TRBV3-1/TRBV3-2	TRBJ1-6	TGTGCCAGCAGCCGAGGCCCTAAGGATTCACCCCTCCACTTT	CASSRGPKDSPLHF
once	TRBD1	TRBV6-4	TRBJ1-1	TGTGCCAGCAGTGTTGTTTCGGGGACAGGGATCACTGAAGCTTTCTTT	CASSVVSGTGITEAFF
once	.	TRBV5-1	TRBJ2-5	TGCGCCAGCAGCTTGCAGGGGCCCCCTCAAGAGACCCAGTACTTC	CASSLQGPPQETQYF
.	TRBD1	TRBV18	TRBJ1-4	TGTGCCAGCTCACCAGAATCAGGGGGGAATGAAAAACTGTTTTTT	CASSPESGGNEKLFF
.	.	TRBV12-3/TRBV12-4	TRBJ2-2	TGTGCCAGCAGAACCAGGGCCGGGGAGCTGTTTTTT	CASRTRAGELFF
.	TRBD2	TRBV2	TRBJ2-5	TGTGCCAGCACAACTAGCGTTCCCGAGACCCAGTACTTC	CASTTSVPETQYF
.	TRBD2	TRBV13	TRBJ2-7	TGTGCCAGCAGCGCCCCCCAGCGGGGGGCGTACGAGCAGTACTTC	CASSAPQRGAYEQYF